Below are 13 T cell receptor beta chains sequenced from a single sample in a study of T cell responses to AZD1222 COVID-19 vaccine. TCRdb keeps only in-frame clones here, not all; method: immunoSEQ multiplex PCR. The table includes more than 90,000 clones, around nine tenths detected once. Sequencing used peripheral blood, obtained 28 days after the second AZD1222 dose. These TCRs come from an adult who received the AZD1222 COVID-19 vaccine.

The chain has TRBV4-2 and TRBJ2-7; 12 bases match TRBD2. CDR3 length: 17 amino acids. In germline, CDR1 is LGHNA, CDR2 YNFKEQ. V trimming: 4 bases; J trimming: 0 bases; junction bases outside the gene matches: 7. Here the CDR3 DNA reads TGTGCCAGCAGCCTCACTAGCGGGGGGACAAGCTCCTACGAGCAGTACTTC. Amino acid sequence: CASSLTSGGTSSYEQYF.

The chain joins TRBV20-1 to TRBJ2-1, with a tentative D call TRBD2 (6 bases). CDR1 is DFQATT, CDR2 SNEGSKA, per germline (reference sequence). The CDR3 totals 14 residues. Between the trimmed V and J ends, which lost 3 bases and 6 bases, there was a span of 15 bases. CDR3 DNA: TGCAGTGCTAGTAACGGGAGATTAGTCAATGAGCAGTTCTTC. Translated, it gives CSASNGRLVNEQFF.

The chain employs TRBV7-9 and TRBJ1-6; D ambiguous. The CDR3 totals 14 residues. V lost 5 bases to trimming and J lost 8 bases, with 13 bases between them. Germline V gene lookup returns CDR1 SEHNR and CDR2 FQNEAQ (reference sequence). The CDR3 nucleotides are TGTGCCAGCAGCCGAACGGTAGAAGATTCACCCCTCCACTTT. It yields the protein CASSRTVEDSPLHF.

CDR3 in DNA: TGTGCCAGCAGCGTAGCCGGGGGCAATGAGCAGTTCTTC. Protein product: CASSVAGGNEQFF. The rearrangement joins TRBV9 to TRBJ2-1; a possible D gene is TRBD2 (6 bases). The germline CDR1 and CDR2 sequences are SGDLS and YYNGEE. V shed 0 bases and J shed 6 bases, with 7 bases lying between them. CDR3 length: 13 amino acids.

The chain carries TRBV7-9 and TRBJ1-5; 8 bases agree with TRBD1. Germline trimming cut 5 bases from V and 6 bases from J; bases unmatched to any gene: 3. CDR1 is SEHNR and CDR2 is FQNEAQ in the germline V gene (reference sequence). This CDR3 has 13 amino acids. CDR3 in amino acids: CASSMDRAQPQHF. The CDR3 nucleotides are TGTGCCAGCAGCATGGACAGGGCTCAGCCCCAGCATTTT. The full variable domain, completed using reference TRBV7-9 and TRBJ1-5, is DTGVSQNPRHKITKRGQNVTFRCDPISEHNRLYWYRQTLGQGPEFLTYFQNEAQLEKSRLLSDRFSAERPKGSFSTLEIQRTEQGDSAMYLCASSMDRAQPQHFGDGTRLSIL.

The V call is TRBV5-6, the J call TRBJ1-6; D may be TRBD1 (5 bases). The length of the CDR3 is 15 residues. V lost 6 bases and J 6 bases, leaving 16 bases between the germline ends. Germline V lookup: CDR1 SGHDT, CDR2 YYEEEE. CDR3 DNA: TGTGCCAGCACCCTCGAGGGGACGGGTAATTCACCCCTCCACTTT. As protein: CASTLEGTGNSPLHF.

The chain is built from TRBV6-5 and TRBJ1-2; D is possibly TRBD1 (6 bases). The V gene lost 6 bases and the J gene lost 8 bases, with 16 bases spanning the gap. This CDR3 has 13 amino acids. Germline loops: CDR1 MNHEY, CDR2 SVGAGI. CDR3 sequence (DNA): TGTGCCAGCAGCCGGACAGATTCCGCGGGCTACACCTTC. Protein sequence: CASSRTDSAGYTF.

V is TRBV6-2 or TRBV6-3 and J is TRBJ2-3, with D perhaps TRBD1 (6 bases). This CDR3 spans 16 amino acids. Germline V lookup: CDR1 MNHEY, CDR2 SVGEGT. V was trimmed by 0 bases and J by 4 bases, leaving 14 bases between them. CDR3 amino acids: CASSYSIRGPADTQYF. The CDR3 bases are TGTGCCAGCAGTTACTCGATCAGGGGTCCTGCAGATACGCAGTATTTT.

The genes are TRBV25-1 and TRBJ1-1, with TRBD1 identical over 7 bases. The CDR3 is 17 residues long. V gave up 2 bases and J gave up 6 bases; unmatched junction bases: 15. Germline CDR1 is MGHDK and CDR2 is SYGVNS. The CDR3 nucleotides read TGTGCCAGCAGTGAAGGAGGCAGGGGGAGGCCTGGGGCTGAAGCTTTCTTT. This translates into CASSEGGRGRPGAEAFF.

The gene calls are TRBV9 and TRBJ2-1; D gene uncertain. The V end was cut by 4 bases, the J end by 0 bases, with 11 bases between. CDR1 SGDLS and CDR2 YYNGEE come from the germline V gene. The CDR3 runs to 15 residues. CDR3 region: CASSPRRYSYNEQFF. Written as DNA, the CDR3 is TGTGCCAGCAGCCCCCGGCGGTACTCCTACAATGAGCAGTTCTTC.

The chain combines TRBV27 with TRBJ1-1; D is uncertain. Germline V CDR1 and CDR2: MNHEY, SMNVEV (reference sequence). Trimming shortened V by 3 bases and J by 1 base, and 9 bases separated the two germline ends. The CDR3 is 14 residues long. DNA of the CDR3: TGTGCCAGCAGTTTTTTGGGTTGGAACACTGAAGCTTTCTTT. Residues: CASSFLGWNTEAFF.

The chain recombines TRBV6-4 with TRBJ2-1; possible D gene TRBD1, 5 bases. The V end lost 0 bases, the J end lost 5 bases, and 11 bases lay between the germline ends. The CDR3 is 15 amino acids. Germline V gene data show CDR1 as MRHNA and CDR2 as SNTAGT. In DNA form, the CDR3 reads TGTGCCAGCAGTGACTCGACCGACAGCAACAATGAGCAGTTCTTC. It specifies CASSDSTDSNNEQFF.

CDR3 region: CASSYLPGPAFEQFF. The CDR3, as DNA: TGTGCCAGCAGTTACCTACCAGGGCCGGCCTTCGAGCAGTTCTTC. V usage is TRBV6-5 and J usage is TRBJ2-1, with D possibly being TRBD1 (5 bases). V was shortened by 2 bases and J by 10 bases, with 18 bases between the two germline ends. This CDR3 spans 15 amino acids. From germline, CDR1 is MNHEY and CDR2 SVGAGI.